Here is one T cell receptor (beta chain) with its context. Its antigen is unidentified. These data originate in a study of T cell responses to AZD1222 COVID-19 vaccine. Broader study findings: Baseline serostatus was positive in only six AZD1222 recipients.

Libraries were prepared by immunoSEQ multiplex PCR; TCRdb keeps only in-frame clonotypes and omits some of them. This table has about 150,000 clones, roughly 90% appearing once. The source material was peripheral blood, sampled on day 0 of AZD1222 vaccination. The source of this sequence is an adult in good health.

CDR3 amino acids: CASSSSRVAEAFF. CDR3 DNA: TGTGCCAGCAGCTCCAGCAGGGTCGCTGAAGCTTTCTTT. The chain combines TRBV11-3 with TRBJ1-1, with D possibly TRBD1 on 5 matching bases. Germline values: CDR1 SGHNT, CDR2 YENEEA. V was pared by 4 bases and J by 6 bases, with 12 bases between. This CDR3 contains 13 residues. The variable domain in full, completed from reference TRBV11-3 and TRBJ1-1, reads EAGVVQSPRYKIIEKKQPVAFWCNPISGHNTLYWYLQNLGQGPELLIRYENEEAVDDSQLPKDRFSAERLKGVDSTLKIQPAELGDSAVYLCASSSSRVAEAFFGQGTRLTVV.